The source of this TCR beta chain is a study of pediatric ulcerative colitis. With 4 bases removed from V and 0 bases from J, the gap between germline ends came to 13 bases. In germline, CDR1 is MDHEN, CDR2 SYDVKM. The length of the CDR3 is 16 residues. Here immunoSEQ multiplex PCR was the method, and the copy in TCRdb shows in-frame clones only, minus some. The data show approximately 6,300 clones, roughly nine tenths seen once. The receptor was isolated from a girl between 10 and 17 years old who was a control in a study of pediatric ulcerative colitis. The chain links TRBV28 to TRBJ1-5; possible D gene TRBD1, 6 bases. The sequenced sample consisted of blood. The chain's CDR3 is CASSSLRGGSNQPQHF. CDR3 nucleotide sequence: TGTGCCAGCAGTTCCCTCAGGGGAGGTAGCAATCAGCCCCAGCATTTT.